This T cell receptor beta chain is from a study of CD8 T cells in Susac syndrome. V lost 7 bases to trimming and J lost 3 bases, with 16 bases between them. Germline V gene sequence: CDR1 SEHNR, CDR2 FQNEAQ (reference sequence). This CDR3 is 14 amino acids long. Reverse transcription of about 0.45 to 1 ug RNA was carried out with random hexamers. MiXCR was run by TCRdb on the immunoSEQ multiplex PCR reads, yielding one entry per CDR3 protein. The sample has under 200,000 distinct CDR3 sequences, about 96% seen once. Material: CD4+ T cells from PBMCs. The TCR sequence derives from a human donor with Susac syndrome. The chain couples TRBV7-9 to TRBJ2-7; possibly TRBD1 or TRBD2 for D (6 bases each). CDR3 amino acids: CASILGEGGYEQYF. CDR3 bases: TGTGCCAGCATCCTAGGTGAGGGGGGCTACGAGCAGTACTTC.